The 21 T cell receptor beta chains below come from one sample, sequenced in a study of identical twins. TCRdb processed the 5' RACE reads anew with MiXCR; each CDR3 protein has one entry. The table includes about 190,000 distinct CDR3 sequences, more than 15% detected once. The sample was also linked to a second study, of T cells expressing NK-cell markers.

Sequencing was done on a sample of CD8+ T cells sorted from blood. Every receptor here comes from a woman between 18 and 29 years old in good health.

This clonotype was seen more than once but under ten times. V gene TRBV10-3 combines with J gene TRBJ2-7, with a tentative D call TRBD2 (6 bases). Trimming removed 6 bases at V and 3 bases at J, with 24 bases between. Germline values: CDR1 ENHRY, CDR2 SYGVKD. The CDR3 has 17 residues. This CDR3 reads CAIRGPPRGEGIYEQYF. The DNA of the CDR3 is TGTGCCATCAGGGGCCCCCCGCGGGGAGAAGGGATCTACGAGCAGTACTTC.

This clonotype showed up just a few times. This sequence joins TRBV7-2 and TRBJ2-1; D uncertain. Between the trimmed V and J ends, which lost 5 bases and 2 bases, there was a span of 13 bases. This CDR3 has 15 residues. CDR1 is SGHTA, CDR2 FQGNSA, per germline. CDR3 sequence (DNA): TGTGCCAGCAGCCCCCTTAGGCAGACCTACAATGAGCAGTTCTTC. Translated, it gives CASSPLRQTYNEQFF.

This clonotype was seen a handful of times. V usage is TRBV6-5 and J usage is TRBJ2-2; a possible D gene is TRBD1 (6 bases). The germline V gene encodes CDR1 MNHEY and CDR2 SVGAGI. Trimming stripped 6 bases from V and 3 bases from J, with 17 bases between. This CDR3 has 16 amino acids. DNA for the CDR3: TGTGCCAGCAGATACGGGTGGGGGCCCGACACCGGGGAGCTGTTTTTT. It yields the protein CASRYGWGPDTGELFF.

J is TRBJ1-1 and V is TRBV27; maybe TRBD1 (6 bases). Germline V lookup: CDR1 MNHEY, CDR2 SMNVEV (reference sequence). Trimming took off 2 bases at V and 3 bases at J, with 16 bases between the two ends. The CDR3 runs 16 residues. CDR3 sequence: CASSLIVGTGHTEAFF. The CDR3 coding sequence is TGTGCCAGCAGTTTAATAGTTGGAACAGGGCACACTGAAGCTTTCTTT.

This clonotype occurred a few times. The CDR3 nucleotides read TGCGCCAGCAGCGTCCTGGGACAGGGTGTCACTGAAGCTTTCTTT. Translating gives CASSVLGQGVTEAFF. The V call is TRBV5-1, the J call TRBJ1-1; 9 bases align to TRBD1. Looked up from germline, CDR1 is SGHRS and CDR2 is YFSETQ. CDR3 length equals 15 residues. The V and J ends lost 4 bases and 4 bases, in that order; junction bases with no gene match: 8.

This rearrangement joins TRBV7-9 to TRBJ1-2; D not certain. Germline V gene sequence: CDR1 SEHNR, CDR2 FQNEAQ (reference sequence). V lost 0 bases and J 4 bases, leaving 6 bases between the germline ends. CDR3 size: 13 residues. DNA for the CDR3: TGTGCCAGCAGCTTAGCGCCCGGCTATGGCTACACCTTC. It codes for CASSLAPGYGYTF.

This clonotype was recorded a few times. The chain has TRBV9 and TRBJ2-3, with 9 positions matching TRBD2. Germline CDR1 SGDLS, CDR2 YYNGEE. This CDR3 is built from 17 residues. With V trimmed by 0 bases and J by 1 base, 6 bases remained unmatched. This chain's CDR3 is CASSVGLGGGGTDTQYF. CDR3 coding DNA: TGTGCCAGCAGCGTAGGATTGGGCGGGGGGGGCACAGATACGCAGTATTTT.

This clonotype was found a few times. The rearrangement links TRBV7-8 to TRBJ2-1, with 8 bases aligning to TRBD2. CDR3 length: 18 amino acids. CDR1 SGHVS and CDR2 FQNEAQ come from the germline V gene. Losses at the gene ends were 1 base for V and 7 bases for J; bases not matched to a gene: 15. The CDR3 spells CASSLVSGGVRKGNEQFF. The CDR3 DNA reads as TGTGCCAGCAGCTTAGTAAGCGGGGGAGTTCGTAAGGGTAATGAGCAGTTCTTC.

This clonotype was seen a few times. The CDR3 is CASSQPTGELFF. The CDR3 DNA reads TGTGCCAGCAGCCAACCCACCGGGGAGCTGTTTTTT. This chain joins TRBV3-1 and TRBJ2-2; D gene uncertain. Looked up from germline, CDR1 is LGHDT and CDR2 is YNNKEL (reference sequence). The CDR3 length is 12 residues. The V end was cut by 2 bases, the J end by 4 bases, with 2 bases between. Full variable domain (outside the CDR3, taken from reference TRBV3-1 and TRBJ2-2): DTAVSQTPKYLVTQMGNDKSIKCEQNLGHDTMYWYKQDSKKFLKIMFSYNNKELIINETVPNRFSPKSPDKAHLNLHINSLELGDSAVYFCASSQPTGELFFGEGSRLTVL.

This clonotype was counted at least ten times. This chain joins TRBV20-1 and TRBJ2-4; D is uncertain. The CDR3 runs 15 residues. Per the germline V gene, CDR1 is DFQATT and CDR2 is SNEGSKA (reference sequence). Trimming cost V 1 base and J 0 bases, with 10 bases left between them. The CDR3: CSARVDRLAKNIQYF. As DNA, the CDR3 is TGCAGTGCTAGAGTGGACCGACTAGCCAAAAACATTCAGTACTTC.

This clonotype has more than one count but fewer than ten. The V and J genes are TRBV13 and TRBJ2-1, with 11 bases that match TRBD1. Germline CDR1 is PRHDT and CDR2 is FYEKMQ (reference sequence). The CDR3 spans 15 residues. J lost 4 bases, V lost 5 bases, and 4 bases had no gene match. The DNA for the CDR3 is TGTGCCAGCAGCGGGGGACAGGGGGATTACAATGAGCAGTTCTTC. Translation gives CASSGGQGDYNEQFF.

This chain joins TRBV10-2 and TRBJ2-7; possible D gene TRBD1, 5 bases. The CDR3 has 16 amino acids. Germline V gene sequence: CDR1 WSHSY, CDR2 SAAADI. With 0 bases removed from V and 2 bases from J, the gap between germline ends came to 14 bases. This CDR3 reads CASSESTAGITYEQYF. CDR3 in DNA: TGCGCCAGCAGTGAGTCAACCGCAGGGATTACCTACGAGCAGTACTTC.

The sample holds a few counts of this clonotype. The chain carries TRBV12-3 or TRBV12-4 and TRBJ1-2; TRBD1 might be the D (5 bases). Trimming removed 6 bases at V and 2 bases at J, with 7 bases between. The CDR3 is 12 residues long. The CDR3 DNA reads as TGTGCCAGCAGGTCAGGGAACTATGGCTACACCTTC. As protein: CASRSGNYGYTF.

There are a few counts of this clonotype. The rearrangement uses TRBV28 and TRBJ2-2, with 8 positions matching TRBD2. The J segment lost 6 bases and the V segment lost 5 bases, leaving 8 bases of the junction unmatched. CDR1 MDHEN and CDR2 SYDVKM come from the germline V gene. The CDR3 consists of 15 residues. For the CDR3, the DNA is TGTGCCAGCAGTCCCCGGACTAGCTTGGCCGGGGAGCTGTTTTTT. Translation gives CASSPRTSLAGELFF.

This clonotype was counted only a few times. The V gene is TRBV14, the J gene TRBJ2-2; D ambiguous. Trimming removed 0 bases from V and 5 bases from J, with 7 bases in between. Germline V gene data show CDR1 as SGHDN and CDR2 as FVKESK. The CDR3 is made up of 14 amino acids. The CDR3 is CASSQEVWTGELFF. The CDR3 DNA is TGTGCCAGCAGCCAAGAAGTGTGGACCGGGGAGCTGTTTTTT.

The CDR3 DNA reads as TGCAGTGCTAGTGGGGGCTACCCCACAGATACGCAGTATTTT. Translating it yields CSASGGYPTDTQYF. The chain joins TRBV20-1 to TRBJ2-3; D might be TRBD1 (6 bases). V dropped 3 bases and J dropped 2 bases, with 12 bases sitting between them. Germline V gene lookup returns CDR1 DFQATT and CDR2 SNEGSKA (reference sequence). This CDR3 is 14 amino acids long.

V usage is TRBV7-8 and J usage is TRBJ2-1, with 9 bases matching TRBD2. The CDR3 totals 16 residues. With V trimmed by 1 base and J by 7 bases, 8 bases remained unmatched. Germline V lookup: CDR1 SGHVS, CDR2 FQNEAQ. The CDR3 loop reads CASSLVSSGIENEQFF. In DNA, the CDR3 is TGTGCCAGCAGCTTAGTTTCTAGCGGGATTGAAAATGAGCAGTTCTTC.

This chain connects TRBV20-1 to TRBJ2-7; D is undetermined. The CDR3 is 12 residues long. V was pared by 3 bases and J by 3 bases, with 9 bases between. Germline V gene sequence: CDR1 DFQATT, CDR2 SNEGSKA (reference sequence). As DNA, the CDR3 is TGCAGTGCTAGGGAGACAAACTACGAGCAGTACTTC. Amino acids: CSARETNYEQYF.

The J gene is TRBJ2-2, the V gene TRBV12-3 or TRBV12-4; 14 bases map to TRBD2. The CDR3 extends over 18 amino acids. J was trimmed by 3 bases and V by 5 bases; bases with no gene match: 8. DNA of the CDR3: TGTGCCAGCAGTCATGGACTAGCGGGGGGAATCGACACCGGGGAGCTGTTTTTT. Protein product: CASSHGLAGGIDTGELFF.

This clonotype was detected only a few times. This chain connects TRBV12-3 or TRBV12-4 to TRBJ1-1, with TRBD1 as a possible D gene (6 bases). The CDR3 contains 12 residues. Deletions cut 7 bases from V and 5 bases from J, with 11 bases between. Here the CDR3 DNA reads TGTGCCAGCATTACAGGGAAAACTGAAGCTTTCTTT. Encoded protein: CASITGKTEAFF.

This clonotype occurred a few times. The rearrangement links TRBV27 to TRBJ2-2, with no clear D. There are 13 residues in the CDR3. CDR1 and CDR2 from the germline V gene are MNHEY and SMNVEV (reference sequence). V was cut by 4 bases and J by 5 bases, with 8 bases left in between. The CDR3 nucleotides read TGTGCCAGCAGTTCCTTTGAGACCGGGGAGCTGTTTTTT. Translation gives CASSSFETGELFF.